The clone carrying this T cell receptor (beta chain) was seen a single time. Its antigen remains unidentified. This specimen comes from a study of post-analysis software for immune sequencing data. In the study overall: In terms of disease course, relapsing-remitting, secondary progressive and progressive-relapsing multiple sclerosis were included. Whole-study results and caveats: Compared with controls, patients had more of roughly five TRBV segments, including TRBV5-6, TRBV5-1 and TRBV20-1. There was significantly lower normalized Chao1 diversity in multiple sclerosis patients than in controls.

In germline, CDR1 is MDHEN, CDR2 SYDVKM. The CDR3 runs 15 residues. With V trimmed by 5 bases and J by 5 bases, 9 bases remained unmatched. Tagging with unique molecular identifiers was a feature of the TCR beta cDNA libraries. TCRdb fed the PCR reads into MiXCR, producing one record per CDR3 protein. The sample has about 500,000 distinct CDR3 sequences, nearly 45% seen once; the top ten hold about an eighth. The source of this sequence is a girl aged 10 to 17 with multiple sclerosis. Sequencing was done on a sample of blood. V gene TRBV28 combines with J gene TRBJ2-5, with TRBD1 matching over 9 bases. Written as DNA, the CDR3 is TGTGCCAGCAGTCGCCCGGGACAGGGAAAGGAGACCCAGTACTTC. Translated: CASSRPGQGKETQYF. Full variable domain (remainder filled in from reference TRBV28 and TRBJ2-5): DVKVTQSSRYLVKRTGEKVFLECVQDMDHENMFWYRQDPGLGLRLIYFSYDVKMKEKGDIPEGYSVSREKKERFSLILESASTNQTSMYLCASSRPGQGKETQYFGPGTRLLVL.